The next 24 T cell receptor beta chains were all read from a single sample in a study of blood T cell repertoires in COVID-19. Some clones are missing from TCRdb's copy, which holds only in-frame ones; the method was immunoSEQ multiplex PCR. The table records approximately 98,000 clones, approximately 84% of them present only once. The sample was peripheral blood. These receptor sequences come from a woman older than 75 with acute or convalescent COVID-19.

The CDR3 coding sequence is TGTGCCAGCAGCAGGACAGGGGAGGTAACTTTCTTT. The encoded protein is CASSRTGEVTFF. This rearrangement joins TRBV7-9 to TRBJ1-1; 9 nucleotides match TRBD1. The CDR3 loop spans 12 amino acids. The V gene end was trimmed by 5 bases and the J gene end by 12 bases; junction bases not matched to a gene: 7. Germline CDR1 and CDR2: SEHNR and FQNEAQ (reference sequence).

V and J are TRBV9 and TRBJ1-3; D uncertain. Germline CDR1 and CDR2: SGDLS and YYNGEE. The CDR3 is 13 residues long. Trimming shortened V by 0 bases and J by 5 bases, and 6 bases separated the two germline ends. As DNA, the CDR3 is TGTGCCAGCAGCGTAGACAGCCGAAACACCATATATTTT. Translating it yields CASSVDSRNTIYF.

The J gene is TRBJ2-1, the V gene TRBV10-3, with 11 bases fitting TRBD1. V was pared by 11 bases and J by 1 base, with 10 bases of the junction left unmatched. CDR1 and CDR2 (germline): ENHRY, SYGVKD. This CDR3 is built from 16 residues. The chain's CDR3 is CASSGTGGISYNEQFF. The CDR3 DNA is TGTGCCTCCTCCGGGACAGGGGGGATATCCTACAATGAGCAGTTCTTC.

J is TRBJ1-6 and V is TRBV7-9; the match to TRBD1 covers 9 bases. Germline V gene data show CDR1 as SEHNR and CDR2 as FQNEAQ (reference sequence). V lost 4 bases and J lost 7; bases outside the gene matches: 5. This CDR3 is 15 amino acids long. CDR3 residues: CASSSRQGGNSPLHF. Here the CDR3 DNA reads TGTGCCAGCAGCTCTAGACAGGGGGGCAATTCACCCCTCCACTTT.

This clone was counted once. The chain has TRBV4-1 and TRBJ2-5, with TRBD1 matching 8 bases. The V gene's germline CDR1 is MGHRA and CDR2 YSYEKL. The ends lost 3 bases at V and 5 bases at J; junction bases unmatched: 8. The CDR3 spans 15 residues. For the CDR3, the DNA is TGCGCCAGCAGCCAGGGTCAGGGGGCTTGGGAGACCCAGTACTTC. Residues: CASSQGQGAWETQYF.

The chain is built from TRBV11-2 and TRBJ2-7; D not resolved. Germline loops: CDR1 SGHAT, CDR2 FQNNGV. CDR3 length equals 14 residues. V was clipped by 7 bases and J by 6 bases, with 19 bases between them. In DNA form, the CDR3 reads TGTGCCAGCACTATAGTTACCGGAGACCCCGAGCAGTACTTC. It yields the protein CASTIVTGDPEQYF.

V is TRBV20-1 and J is TRBJ1-1; D uncertain. V dropped 0 bases and J dropped 8 bases, with 7 bases sitting between them. The CDR3 consists of 11 residues. CDR1 and CDR2 (germline): DFQATT, SNEGSKA (reference sequence). CDR3 DNA: TGCAGTGCTAGAGAGTCCTTAGAAGCTTTCTTT. Its protein product is CSARESLEAFF.

This clone showed up just a few times. The DNA for the CDR3 is TGCGCCAGCAGCCGACAGGGGCAGGATGAAAAACTGTTTTTT. Its protein product is CASSRQGQDEKLFF. The chain has TRBV5-1 and TRBJ1-4; the match to TRBD1 covers 8 bases. The CDR3 length is 14 residues. V gave up 4 bases and J gave up 6 bases; unmatched junction bases: 5. CDR1 is SGHRS and CDR2 is YFSETQ in the germline V gene.

The chain carries TRBV3-1 (or the pseudogene TRBV3-2) and TRBJ1-2, with D unresolved. There are 13 residues in the CDR3. Trimming pared 2 bases from V and 5 bases from J, leaving 9 bases between. The germline CDR1 and CDR2 sequences are LGHDT and YNNKEL (reference sequence). CDR3 in amino acids: CASSQLQLYGYTF. In DNA, the CDR3 is TGTGCCAGCAGCCAACTGCAGTTATATGGCTACACCTTC.

The gene calls are TRBV30 and TRBJ1-2, with no clear D. Deletions cut 0 bases from V and 7 bases from J, with 15 bases between. CDR1 is GTSNPN and CDR2 is SVGIG in the germline V gene (reference sequence). This CDR3 region has 14 residues. Here the CDR3 reads CAWSVRRSSGGYTF. In DNA form, the CDR3 reads TGTGCCTGGAGTGTACGTCGATCGTCGGGTGGCTACACCTTC.

The genes are TRBV3-1 (or the pseudogene TRBV3-2) and TRBJ2-7; D perhaps matches TRBD2 (5 bases). CDR1 and CDR2 from the germline V gene are LGHDT and YNNKEL (reference sequence). Trimming removed 4 bases at V and 3 bases at J, with 10 bases between. The CDR3 sequence is 13 residues long. The DNA of the CDR3 is TGTGCCAGCAGCCGAGGGAATTTCTACGAGCAGTACTTC. Amino acids: CASSRGNFYEQYF.

V and J are TRBV6-5 and TRBJ2-1, with D hard to call. This CDR3 is built from 13 residues. Per germline, CDR1 MNHEY and CDR2 SVGAGI. Trimming took 5 bases from V and 4 from J, leaving 9 bases between them. The CDR3 nucleotides read TGTGCCAGCAGTCCCTCCAGGTACAATGAGCAGTTCTTC. This encodes CASSPSRYNEQFF.

This rearrangement joins TRBV5-1 to TRBJ2-2; D possibly corresponds to TRBD1 (6 bases). Trimming removed 3 bases at V and 4 bases at J, with 7 bases between. The CDR3 is 13 residues long. The germline V gene has CDR1 SGHRS and CDR2 YFSETQ. CDR3 protein: CASSSGVTGELFF. The CDR3 DNA reads as TGCGCCAGCAGCTCAGGGGTCACCGGGGAGCTGTTTTTT.

The V and J genes are TRBV6-6 and TRBJ2-7; no clear D gene. V lost 0 bases, J lost 6 bases, and 6 bases lay in between. Germline V gives CDR1 MNHNY, CDR2 SVGAGI (reference sequence). This CDR3 has 12 residues. As DNA, the CDR3 is TGTGCCAGCAGTTACTCCCTCGGCGAGCAGTACGTC. This encodes CASSYSLGEQYV.

The V gene is TRBV6-5, the J gene TRBJ1-5; D may be TRBD1 (6 bases). CDR3 length equals 14 residues. The germline CDR1 and CDR2 sequences are MNHEY and SVGAGI. V shed 0 bases and J shed 6 bases, with 9 bases lying between them. The chain's CDR3 is CASSYSARGQPQHF. The CDR3 DNA reads TGTGCCAGCAGTTACTCGGCCAGGGGTCAGCCCCAGCATTTT.

The genes are TRBV6-6 and TRBJ2-2; no firm D call. Germline V gives CDR1 MNHNY, CDR2 SVGAGI (reference sequence). The CDR3 spans 14 residues. The V and J ends lost 10 bases and 5 bases respectively, with 17 bases between them. The CDR3 DNA follows: TGTGCCACCTCTCTCTCTAAGTCAACCGGGGAGCTGTTTTTT. This translates into CATSLSKSTGELFF.

In its sample, this clone was seen a few times. The chain joins TRBV24-1 to TRBJ2-7; D is undetermined. From germline, CDR1 is KGHDR and CDR2 SFDVKD. CDR3 size: 12 residues. Trimming shortened V by 7 bases and J by 0 bases, and 6 bases separated the two germline ends. CDR3 nucleotides: TGTGCCACCAGCGACAACTCCTACGAGCAGTACTTC. Translation: CATSDNSYEQYF.

The chain is built from TRBV28 and TRBJ2-6; 7 bases fit TRBD1. CDR3 length equals 16 residues. The J segment lost 3 bases and the V segment lost 4 bases, leaving 6 bases of the junction unmatched. From germline, CDR1 is MDHEN and CDR2 SYDVKM. The CDR3 DNA follows: TGTGCCAGCAGTTCGACAGGGTCTGTTGGGGCCAACGTCCTGACTTTC. This sequence encodes CASSSTGSVGANVLTF.

The chain couples TRBV5-6 to TRBJ1-5; D is unresolved. The germline CDR1 and CDR2 sequences are SGHDT and YYEEEE. Trimming pared 0 bases from V and 9 bases from J, leaving 10 bases between. The CDR3 has 13 residues. The CDR3, as DNA: TGTGCCAGCAGCTTGGAGCGGATAGGGCCCCAGCATTTT. Translation gives CASSLERIGPQHF.

The chain has TRBV19 and TRBJ1-5; 9 bases are a match to TRBD1. The germline V gene encodes CDR1 LNHDA and CDR2 SQIVND (reference sequence). Trimming cost V 0 bases and J 0 bases; bases outside gene matches: 9. CDR3 length: 19 amino acids. The CDR3 reads CASSIDSIGTGNSNQPQHF. CDR3 sequence (DNA): TGTGCCAGTAGTATAGATTCAATTGGGACAGGGAATAGCAATCAGCCCCAGCATTTT.

The rearrangement joins TRBV10-3 to TRBJ2-2; tentative D call: TRBD1 (6 bases). The germline CDR1 and CDR2 sequences are ENHRY and SYGVKD. The V end lost 7 bases, the J end lost 6 bases, and 24 bases lay between the germline ends. This CDR3 contains 17 residues. The CDR3 DNA sequence: TGTGCCATCAATGAAAGACCGGGACACGGAGGAGCCGGGGAGCTGTTTTTT. Its translation: CAINERPGHGGAGELFF.

The rearrangement uses TRBV2 and TRBJ1-1, with D tentatively TRBD1 (6 bases). This CDR3 has 11 amino acids. The germline gives CDR1 SNHLY, CDR2 FYNNEI. Deletions cut 8 bases from V and 6 bases from J, with 10 bases between. Here the CDR3 DNA reads TGTGCCAGCGTGAAGGGGGCTGAAGCTTTCTTT. It encodes CASVKGAEAFF.

This clone was counted a single time. This chain uses TRBV30 with TRBJ1-1; D remains unclear. This CDR3 spans 12 amino acids. The germline V gene encodes CDR1 GTSNPN and CDR2 SVGIG (reference sequence). Trimming removed 2 bases from V and 11 bases from J, with 15 bases in between. The CDR3 sequence is CAWSILQVEAFF. Here the CDR3 DNA reads TGTGCCTGGAGTATCCTCCAAGTGGAGGCTTTCTTT.

The CDR3 sequence is CASSLQVSSYEQYF. The CDR3 DNA follows: TGCGCCAGCAGCTTGCAAGTCAGCTCCTACGAGCAGTACTTC. This chain connects TRBV5-1 to TRBJ2-7; D unresolved. The germline CDR1 and CDR2 sequences are SGHRS and YFSETQ. Deletions cut 1 base from V and 0 bases from J, with 8 bases between. This CDR3 region has 14 residues.